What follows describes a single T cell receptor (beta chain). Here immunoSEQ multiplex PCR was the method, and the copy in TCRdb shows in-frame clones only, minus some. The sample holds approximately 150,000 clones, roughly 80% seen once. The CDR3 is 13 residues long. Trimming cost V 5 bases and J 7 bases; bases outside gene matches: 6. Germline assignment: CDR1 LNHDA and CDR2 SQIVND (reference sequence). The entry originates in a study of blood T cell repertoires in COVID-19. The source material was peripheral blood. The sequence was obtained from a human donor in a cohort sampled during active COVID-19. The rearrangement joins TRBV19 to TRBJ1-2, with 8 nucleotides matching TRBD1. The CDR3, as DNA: TGTGCCAGTAGTTCCAGGGGGCGCGGTGGCTACACCTTC. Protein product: CASSSRGRGGYTF.